This TCR beta chain came from a study of chemoradiotherapy in HPV16-positive cancers. Whole-study context: Candidate HPV-specific T-cell clones and common TCR motifs came from functional assays in two HPV16-positive patients. Whole-study results and caveats: Candidate HPV-specific clones and E7-related TCR motifs grew in tumor during treatment. Only two HPV16-positive patients supplied the functional HPV-specificity definition.

The CDR3 sequence is 13 residues long. Germline V gives CDR1 SGHVS, CDR2 FQNEAQ. The germline V and J ends were trimmed by 5 bases and 6 bases, with 14 bases remaining between them. Repeated repertoire sampling spanned the course of chemoradiotherapy. Generated by immunoSEQ multiplex PCR, the TCRdb table keeps only in-frame clones and is missing some. The sample contains tens of thousands of clones, approximately 73% of which appear only once. This clone was seen more than once but under ten times. Its antigen remains unknown. This TCR derives from a human donor with HPV-associated anogenital cancer. The sample consisted of blood, taken from a patient who underwent chemoradiotherapy. The gene calls are TRBV7-8 and TRBJ2-7, with TRBD2 as a possible D gene (6 bases). The CDR3 protein is CASSPHRDFEQYF. The CDR3 DNA reads TGTGCCAGCAGCCCGCACCGGGACTTCGAGCAGTACTTC.